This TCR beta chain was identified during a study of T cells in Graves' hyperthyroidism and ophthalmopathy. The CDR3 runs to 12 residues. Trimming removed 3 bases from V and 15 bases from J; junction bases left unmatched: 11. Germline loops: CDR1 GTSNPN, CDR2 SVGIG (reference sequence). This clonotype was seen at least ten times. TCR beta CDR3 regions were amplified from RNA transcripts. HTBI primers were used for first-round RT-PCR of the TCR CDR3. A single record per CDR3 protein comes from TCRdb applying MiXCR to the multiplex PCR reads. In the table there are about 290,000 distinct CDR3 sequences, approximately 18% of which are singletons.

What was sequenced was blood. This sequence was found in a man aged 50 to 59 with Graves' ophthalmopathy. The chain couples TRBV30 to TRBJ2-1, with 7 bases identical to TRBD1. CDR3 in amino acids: CAWSPTGVRRFF. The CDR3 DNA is TGTGCCTGGAGCCCAACAGGGGTTCGTCGGTTCTTC.